This entry features one T cell receptor beta chain sequence. Its specificity is unknown. The sample originates from a study of radiotherapy plus CTLA-4 blockade in lung cancer. As for the study in general: Patients showed objective responses in about a sixth of cases, and disease control was achieved by over 25%.

Profiling relied on immunoSEQ multiplex PCR, and the TCRdb table lists in-frame clones only, not all of them. The sample holds 120,000 or so clones, around 75% seen once. Trimming stripped 3 bases from V and 2 bases from J, with 13 bases between. CDR3 length equals 16 residues. The germline V gene encodes CDR1 MDHEN and CDR2 SYDVKM. The study, taken as a whole, reports: Increased serum interferon-beta after radiation also reportedly predicted response strongly.

This TCR was sampled from a human donor with non-small cell lung cancer who had a partial response to radiotherapy plus ipilimumab. The chain links TRBV28 to TRBJ1-4; D gene unclear. The sequences come from peripheral blood, collected from a patient treated with radiotherapy plus ipilimumab. The CDR3 coding sequence is TGTGCCAGCAGTTTCTCACCCCGGGAGACTAATGAAAAACTGTTTTTT. As protein: CASSFSPRETNEKLFF.